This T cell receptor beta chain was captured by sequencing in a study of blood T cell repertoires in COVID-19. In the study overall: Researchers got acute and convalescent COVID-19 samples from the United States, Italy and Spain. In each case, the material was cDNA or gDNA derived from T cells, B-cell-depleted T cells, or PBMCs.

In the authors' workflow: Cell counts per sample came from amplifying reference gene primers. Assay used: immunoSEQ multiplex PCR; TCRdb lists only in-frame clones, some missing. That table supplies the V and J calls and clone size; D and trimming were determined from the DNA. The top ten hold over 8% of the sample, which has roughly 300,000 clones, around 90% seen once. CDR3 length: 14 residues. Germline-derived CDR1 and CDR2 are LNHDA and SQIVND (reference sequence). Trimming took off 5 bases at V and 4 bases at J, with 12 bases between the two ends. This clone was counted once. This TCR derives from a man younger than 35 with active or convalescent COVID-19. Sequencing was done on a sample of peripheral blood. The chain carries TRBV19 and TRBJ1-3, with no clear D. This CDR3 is CASSPNAGGNTIYF. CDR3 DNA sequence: TGTGCCAGTAGTCCCAACGCGGGGGGAAACACCATATATTTT.